This T cell receptor (beta chain) was profiled in a study of CD8 T cells in ankylosing spondylitis. Points from the study as a whole: Characteristic of ankylosing spondylitis blood, it appeared, was a TCR beta motif comprising about eight highly homologous variants. Matched ankylosing spondylitis synovial fluid reportedly showed significant enrichment of disease-linked clones.

There are many counts of this clonotype. Antigen specificity is unknown. Library preparation for TCR beta used quantitative 5'-RACE with molecular barcodes. TCRdb redid the calling of the 5' RACE reads with MiXCR, one entry per CDR3 protein. The table lists around 180,000 distinct CDR3 sequences, 15% to 20% of them singletons. This TCR was sampled from a male donor between 5 and 35 years old with ankylosing spondylitis or in good health (not recorded which). Sequencing was performed on blood, either unsorted or a sorted T cell fraction (not recorded which).

CDR3 sequence reads: CASSAPGTESSYEQYV. Written as DNA, the CDR3 is TGTGCCAGCAGCGCACCCGGGACAGAGAGCTCCTACGAGCAGTACGTC. The chain carries TRBV7-9 and TRBJ2-7; 7 bases fit TRBD1. V shed 5 bases and J 0 bases; nucleotides not matched to a gene: 10. The CDR3 covers 16 residues. CDR1 is SEHNR and CDR2 is FQNEAQ in the germline V gene (reference sequence).